Each of the 22 T cell receptor beta chains below was sequenced from the same sample in a study of T cell repertoires in cytomegalovirus infection. The antigens these receptors bind are not known. Each CDR3 protein is one row after TCRdb ran MiXCR on the reads. The sample holds 300,000 to 400,000 distinct CDR3 sequences, around 29% seen once. Material: cultured PBMCs, obtained from culture after CMV antigen stimulation. The receptor source for this set is a human donor in good health (CMV status not recorded). Some clones in this sample may be carry-over from other donors' samples.

The chain carries TRBV30 and TRBJ1-4, with 7 bases aligning to TRBD1. CDR1 GTSNPN and CDR2 SVGIG come from the germline V gene (reference sequence). The CDR3 sequence is 13 residues long. V shed 3 bases, J shed 6 bases, and the junction held 4 bases outside the gene matches. The CDR3 sequence: CAWSPGTDEKLFF. The CDR3 DNA reads as TGTGCCTGGAGCCCAGGGACAGATGAAAAACTGTTTTTT. Combining the CDR3 with reference TRBV30 and TRBJ1-4 gives the whole variable domain SQTIHQWPATLVQPVGSPLSLECTVEGTSNPNLYWYRQAAGRGLQLLFYSVGIGQISSEVPQNLSASRPQDRQFILSSKKLLLSDSGFYLCAWSPGTDEKLFFGSGTQLSVL.

This clonotype appeared a few times. The rearrangement uses TRBV5-1 and TRBJ2-3; the D is unclear. CDR3 length equals 13 residues. Germline CDR1 SGHRS, CDR2 YFSETQ. V lost 5 bases and J lost 0, with 7 bases in between. CDR3 amino acids: CASRVGSTDTQYF. CDR3 coding DNA: TGCGCCAGCAGGGTCGGGAGCACAGATACGCAGTATTTT.

DNA of the CDR3: TGTGCCAGCAGCGTAGAATGGGACACTGAAGCTTTCTTT. Amino acids: CASSVEWDTEAFF. V and J are TRBV9 and TRBJ1-1; D remains unclear. Trimming took off 0 bases at V and 3 bases at J, with 6 bases between the two ends. The CDR3 is 13 amino acids. The V gene's germline CDR1 is SGDLS and CDR2 YYNGEE.

The chain is built from TRBV27 and TRBJ2-3, with D possibly being TRBD2 (6 bases). The germline V gene has CDR1 MNHEY and CDR2 SMNVEV (reference sequence). CDR3 length equals 19 residues. The ends were cut back, 4 bases at V and 2 bases at J, with 25 bases in the middle. This CDR3 reads CASSSGLWGVEDFTDTQYF. The CDR3 DNA reads TGTGCCAGCAGTTCGGGACTTTGGGGTGTGGAAGACTTCACAGATACGCAGTATTTT.

The chain uses TRBV20-1 and TRBJ2-1; D not resolved. The CDR3 spans 15 residues. The germline CDR1 and CDR2 sequences are DFQATT and SNEGSKA (reference sequence). V was pared by 3 bases and J by 0 bases, with 12 bases between. Here the CDR3 DNA reads TGCAGTGCTAGCCCTGACTTGGGCTCCTACAATGAGCAGTTCTTC. Its translation is CSASPDLGSYNEQFF.

This clonotype turned up a few times. The V and J genes are TRBV12-3 or TRBV12-4 and TRBJ2-3; TRBD2 agrees at 11 bases. The CDR3 is 17 residues long. V shed 1 base and J 2 bases; nucleotides not matched to a gene: 5. The DNA for the CDR3 is TGTGCCAGCAGTTTAGGGGGACTAGCGGACTTCACAGATACGCAGTATTTT. This gives the protein CASSLGGLADFTDTQYF.

The chain joins TRBV11-2 to TRBJ2-1, with TRBD2 matching over 8 bases. Germline CDR1 SGHAT, CDR2 FQNNGV. This CDR3 has 13 amino acids. The junction had 6 bases not matched to a gene; V was cut back by 10 bases and J by 4 bases. The CDR3 DNA sequence: TGTGCCACCCCGGGGGGGCCGTACAATGAGCAGTTCTTC. It is translated as CATPGGPYNEQFF.

The CDR3 DNA sequence: TGTGCCAGTAGTATTCGAGGACGGAACTATGGCTACACCTTC. Encoded protein: CASSIRGRNYGYTF. The chain links TRBV19 to TRBJ1-2; unclear D gene. The CDR3 has 14 amino acids. Germline V CDR1 and CDR2: LNHDA, SQIVND (reference sequence). V shed 3 bases and J shed 2 bases, with 10 bases lying between them.

This clonotype has only a few counts. The CDR3 DNA reads TGTGCCAGCTGGCGGGGGCTGGCCGGGGAGCTGTTTTTT. Residues: CASWRGLAGELFF. This chain uses TRBV6-5 with TRBJ2-2, with D perhaps TRBD2 (7 bases). Germline lookup yields CDR1 MNHEY and CDR2 SVGAGI. CDR3 length equals 13 residues. V was clipped by 8 bases and J by 6 bases, with 13 bases between them.

This clonotype was counted at least ten times. The chain uses TRBV7-8 and TRBJ2-3, with D perhaps assigned TRBD1 or TRBD2 (5 bases each). Germline V lookup: CDR1 SGHVS, CDR2 FQNEAQ. V lost 3 bases, J lost 1 base, and 20 bases lay in between. The CDR3 is 18 residues long. CDR3 loop: CASSLFRSLGEGTDTQYF. The CDR3 nucleotides read TGTGCCAGCAGCTTGTTTCGGTCTTTGGGGGAAGGCACAGATACGCAGTATTTT.

The V gene is TRBV2, the J gene TRBJ1-5; no clear D. V lost 2 bases and J 4 bases, leaving 15 bases between the germline ends. Germline V gene data show CDR1 as SNHLY and CDR2 as FYNNEI. The CDR3 totals 16 residues. The CDR3 loop reads CASSEPPVNKNQPQHF. DNA for the CDR3: TGTGCCAGCAGTGAACCCCCCGTGAATAAAAATCAGCCCCAGCATTTT.

This clonotype was seen many times. This chain joins TRBV2 and TRBJ2-3; D gene unclear. V lost 4 bases and J lost 1, with 6 bases in between. Germline loops: CDR1 SNHLY, CDR2 FYNNEI. CDR3 length equals 13 residues. This CDR3 is CASSVQGTDTQYF. The CDR3, as DNA: TGTGCCAGCAGTGTGCAGGGCACAGATACGCAGTATTTT.

This clonotype was seen a handful of times. The rearrangement links TRBV7-3 to TRBJ1-1; D uncertain. This CDR3 has 16 amino acids. Germline V lookup: CDR1 SGHTA, CDR2 FQGTGA. V was trimmed by 4 bases and J by 4 bases, leaving 19 bases between them. The CDR3 DNA sequence: TGTGCCAGCAGCTCCCTACCCTCAGGTCCGTTCACTGAAGCTTTCTTT. This translates into CASSSLPSGPFTEAFF. The complete variable domain, with remaining parts taken from reference TRBV7-3 and TRBJ1-1, reads GAGVSQTPSNKVTEKGKYVELRCDPISGHTALYWYRQSLGQGPEFLIYFQGTGAADDSGLPNDRFFAVRPEGSVSTLKIQRTERGDSAVYLCASSSLPSGPFTEAFFGQGTRLTVV.

The genes are TRBV28 and TRBJ2-6, with a possible D match to TRBD1 (6 bases). Trimming removed 6 bases at V and 2 bases at J, with 14 bases between. This CDR3 is 16 amino acids long. The germline V gene has CDR1 MDHEN and CDR2 SYDVKM. CDR3 amino acids: CASSGNREPGANVLTF. CDR3 bases: TGTGCCAGCAGCGGAAACAGGGAACCTGGGGCCAACGTCCTGACTTTC.

The rearrangement joins TRBV20-1 to TRBJ2-7; 8 positions match TRBD2. V was pared by 5 bases and J by 4 bases, with 10 bases of the junction left unmatched. The CDR3 is 14 amino acids. Germline V lookup: CDR1 DFQATT, CDR2 SNEGSKA (reference sequence). CDR3 DNA: TGCAGTGCTCGGTTACGGGAGGGCCTATACGAGCAGTACTTC. Protein sequence: CSARLREGLYEQYF.

Only a few counts were recorded for this clonotype. V is TRBV7-2 and J is TRBJ1-4; D is uncertain. V lost 5 bases, J lost 4 bases, and 14 bases lay in between. CDR1 and CDR2 from the germline V gene are SGHTA and FQGNSA. This CDR3 region has 15 residues. The DNA of the CDR3 is TGTGCCAGCAGCCGAGTAGGGAGCCTTAATGAAAAACTGTTTTTT. This gives the protein CASSRVGSLNEKLFF. Combining the CDR3 with reference TRBV7-2 and TRBJ1-4 gives the whole variable domain GAGVSQSPSNKVTEKGKDVELRCDPISGHTALYWYRQSLGQGLEFLIYFQGNSAPDKSGLPSDRFSAERTGGSVSTLTIQRTQQEDSAVYLCASSRVGSLNEKLFFGSGTQLSVL.

This clonotype was seen a few times. This chain links TRBV12-5 with TRBJ1-1; D unclear. Trimming shortened V by 1 base and J by 3 bases, and 3 bases separated the two germline ends. The CDR3 covers 12 residues. Germline-derived CDR1 and CDR2 are LGHNT and FRNRAP. The CDR3 reads CASGLGYTEAFF. DNA for the CDR3: TGTGCTAGTGGTTTGGGGTACACTGAAGCTTTCTTT.

The chain couples TRBV5-5 to TRBJ1-6, with D possibly being TRBD1 (5 bases). Germline CDR1 SGHKS, CDR2 YYEKEE (reference sequence). This CDR3 is 14 amino acids long. Trimming left V 7 bases short and J 4 bases short, with 12 bases between. CDR3 amino acids: CASATAVYNSPLHF. The DNA of the CDR3 is TGTGCCAGCGCGACAGCCGTATATAATTCACCCCTCCACTTT.

This clonotype appeared many times. V usage is TRBV28 and J usage is TRBJ2-7, with 8 positions matching TRBD2. The CDR3 runs to 13 residues. The V and J ends lost 7 bases and 4 bases, in that order; junction bases with no gene match: 6. Germline loops: CDR1 MDHEN, CDR2 SYDVKM. CDR3: CASTGGEPYEQYF. For the CDR3, the DNA is TGTGCCAGCACCGGGGGGGAACCTTACGAGCAGTACTTC.

V gene TRBV19 combines with J gene TRBJ1-1; possible D gene TRBD1, 5 bases. Per the germline V gene, CDR1 is LNHDA and CDR2 is SQIVND (reference sequence). CDR3 length equals 14 residues. Trimming pared 5 bases from V and 5 bases from J, leaving 15 bases between. The CDR3, as DNA: TGTGCCAGTAGTGACGACAGCCGGGCAACTGAAGCTTTCTTT. Protein sequence: CASSDDSRATEAFF.

J is TRBJ2-3 and V is TRBV11-3; TRBD2 aligns across 9 bases. The J segment lost 0 bases and the V segment lost 5 bases, leaving 6 bases of the junction unmatched. The CDR3 contains 16 residues. Germline values: CDR1 SGHNT, CDR2 YENEEA. This chain's CDR3 is CASSPTGLASTDTQYF. The DNA of the CDR3 is TGTGCCAGCAGCCCAACAGGACTAGCGAGCACAGATACGCAGTATTTT.

The chain combines TRBV7-3 with TRBJ2-3; 10 bases are shared with TRBD1. The CDR3 has 17 amino acids. The J segment lost 2 bases and the V segment lost 2 bases, leaving 7 bases of the junction unmatched. Germline V gives CDR1 SGHTA, CDR2 FQGTGA. The CDR3 nucleotides read TGTGCCAGCAGCTTAGTCGGACAGGGGGTTAACACAGATACGCAGTATTTT. It translates to CASSLVGQGVNTDTQYF.